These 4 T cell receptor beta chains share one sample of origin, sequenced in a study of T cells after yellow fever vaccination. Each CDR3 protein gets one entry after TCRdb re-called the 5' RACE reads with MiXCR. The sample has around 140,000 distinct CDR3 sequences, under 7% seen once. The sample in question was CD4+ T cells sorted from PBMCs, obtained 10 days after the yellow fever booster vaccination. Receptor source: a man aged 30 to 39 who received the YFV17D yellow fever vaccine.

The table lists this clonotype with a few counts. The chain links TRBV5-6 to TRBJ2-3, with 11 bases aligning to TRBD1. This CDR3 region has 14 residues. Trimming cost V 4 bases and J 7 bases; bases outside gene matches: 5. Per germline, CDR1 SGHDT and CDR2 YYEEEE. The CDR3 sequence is CASSRRDRGNTQYF. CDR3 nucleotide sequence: TGTGCCAGCAGCCGCCGGGACAGGGGGAATACGCAGTATTTT.

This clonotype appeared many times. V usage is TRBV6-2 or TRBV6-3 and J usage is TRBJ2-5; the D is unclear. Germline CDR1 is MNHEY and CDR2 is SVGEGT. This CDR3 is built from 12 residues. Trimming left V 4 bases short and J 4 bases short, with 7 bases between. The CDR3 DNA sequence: TGTGCCAGCAGTTGGCAACCAGAGACCCAGTACTTC. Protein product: CASSWQPETQYF.

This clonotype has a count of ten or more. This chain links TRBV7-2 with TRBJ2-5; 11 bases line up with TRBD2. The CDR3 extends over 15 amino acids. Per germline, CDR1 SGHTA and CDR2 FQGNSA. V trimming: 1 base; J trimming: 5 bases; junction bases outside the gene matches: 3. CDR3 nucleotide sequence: TGTGCCAGCAGCTTAGGGGCTAGCGGGAGGGAGACCCAGTACTTC. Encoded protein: CASSLGASGRETQYF.

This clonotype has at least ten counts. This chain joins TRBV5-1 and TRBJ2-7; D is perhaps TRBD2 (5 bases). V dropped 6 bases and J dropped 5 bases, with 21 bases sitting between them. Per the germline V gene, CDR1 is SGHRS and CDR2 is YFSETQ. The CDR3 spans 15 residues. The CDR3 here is CASNPRVGDWDEQYF. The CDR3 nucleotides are TGCGCCAGCAACCCTCGGGTGGGAGATTGGGACGAGCAGTACTTC.